The 3 T cell receptor beta chains below all came from one sample that was sequenced in a study of control samples from healthy donors and cancer patients. TCRdb's copy holds only in-frame clones and misses some; the assay was immunoSEQ multiplex PCR. The sample has around 42,000 clones, over 65% seen once. Input material: blood. These receptors originate from a man aged 60 to 69 in good health.

The chain links TRBV2 to TRBJ1-4; TRBD1 matches at 7 bases. The germline gives CDR1 SNHLY, CDR2 FYNNEI. The CDR3 is 16 amino acids. V was clipped by 3 bases and J by 6 bases; unmatched bases: 10. The CDR3 spells CASSDRGTIWDEKLFF. For the CDR3, the DNA is TGTGCCAGCAGTGACAGGGGGACGATTTGGGATGAAAAACTGTTTTTT.

The chain has TRBV4-2 and TRBJ1-2; a possible D gene is TRBD1 (5 bases). The germline gives CDR1 LGHNA, CDR2 YNFKEQ. The CDR3 sequence is 16 residues long. The V and J ends lost 4 bases and 4 bases respectively, with 19 bases between them. CDR3 bases: TGTGCCAGCAGCCCCCTGGGGCAGTATGTAATCTATGGCTACACCTTC. Translation gives CASSPLGQYVIYGYTF.

This clone was picked up a small number of times. The chain is built from TRBV7-2 and TRBJ2-1, with TRBD2 identical over 9 bases. The CDR3 length is 16 residues. J lost 2 bases, V lost 5 bases, and 7 bases had no gene match. The germline gives CDR1 SGHTA, CDR2 FQGNSA. CDR3 loop: CASSQKRGVAYNEQFF. DNA for the CDR3: TGTGCCAGCAGCCAGAAGCGGGGGGTCGCCTACAATGAGCAGTTCTTC.